One sample yielded the 25 T cell receptor beta chains listed below, sequenced in a study of blood T cell repertoires in COVID-19. Only in-frame clones appear in the TCRdb table, and some are missing; sequencing was by immunoSEQ multiplex PCR. Altogether roughly 200,000 clones are present, about 88% being singletons, with the ten largest covering more than 2.5%. The sequenced sample was peripheral blood. These receptors were collected from a man in his sixties with acute or convalescent COVID-19.

V and J are TRBV5-4 and TRBJ2-1; 8 nucleotides match TRBD1. The germline CDR1 and CDR2 sequences are SGHNT and YYREEE (reference sequence). CDR3 length: 13 amino acids. V lost 4 bases and J lost 5; bases outside the gene matches: 2. CDR3 residues: CASSRDRHNEQFF. CDR3 DNA sequence: TGTGCCAGCAGCCGGGACAGGCACAATGAGCAGTTCTTC.

This chain connects TRBV6-4 to TRBJ1-1; maybe TRBD1 (6 bases). CDR1 is MRHNA and CDR2 is SNTAGT in the germline V gene. The CDR3 covers 13 residues. V lost 5 bases to trimming and J lost 3 bases, with 10 bases between them. The CDR3 DNA is TGTGCCAGCAGTACAAACAGGGACACTGAAGCTTTCTTT. Amino acids: CASSTNRDTEAFF.

The rearrangement uses TRBV7-3 and TRBJ2-3; the match to TRBD2 covers 8 bases. The length of the CDR3 is 18 residues. Looked up from germline, CDR1 is SGHTA and CDR2 is FQGTGA. V lost 4 bases, J lost 0 bases, and 12 bases stayed unmatched. As DNA, the CDR3 is TGTGCCAGCAGCTCCGCCGGCGGGGGGCGTGCTAGCACAGATACGCAGTATTTT. This sequence encodes CASSSAGGGRASTDTQYF. The full variable domain, rest sourced from reference TRBV7-3 and TRBJ2-3, is GAGVSQTPSNKVTEKGKYVELRCDPISGHTALYWYRQSLGQGPEFLIYFQGTGAADDSGLPNDRFFAVRPEGSVSTLKIQRTERGDSAVYLCASSSAGGGRASTDTQYFGPGTRLTVL.

V gene TRBV7-9 combines with J gene TRBJ2-1; D not resolved. V was trimmed by 3 bases and J by 0 bases, leaving 12 bases between them. The CDR3 runs 16 residues. Per germline, CDR1 SEHNR and CDR2 FQNEAQ (reference sequence). The chain's CDR3 is CASSFLKTSSYNEQFF. The CDR3 DNA follows: TGTGCCAGCAGCTTTCTGAAAACGAGCTCCTACAATGAGCAGTTCTTC.

The V call is TRBV10-3, the J call TRBJ2-2; possibly TRBD1 for D (5 bases). Germline values: CDR1 ENHRY, CDR2 SYGVKD. The V end lost 4 bases, the J end lost 3 bases, and 9 bases lay between the germline ends. The CDR3 is 14 residues long. The CDR3 loop is CAISGQGYTGELFF. The CDR3 nucleotides are TGTGCCATCAGTGGGCAGGGTTACACCGGGGAGCTGTTTTTT.

The sample holds one count of this clone. The same CDR3 is also encoded by other DNA sequences in this sample. V usage is TRBV12-3 or TRBV12-4 and J usage is TRBJ2-7; the D is unclear. V was clipped by 3 bases and J by 1 base, with 4 bases between them. CDR3 length: 12 amino acids. As DNA, the CDR3 is TGTGCCAGCAGTTTGAGGTCCTACGAGCAGTACTTC. Translating gives CASSLRSYEQYF.

This chain connects TRBV7-8 to TRBJ1-5, with a weak D call TRBD1 (5 bases). Germline CDR1 and CDR2: SGHVS and FQNEAQ. The CDR3 consists of 18 residues. Trimming took off 1 base at V and 5 bases at J, with 21 bases between the two ends. The CDR3 nucleotides are TGTGCCAGCAGCTTAGAAGCGGGGGGAGGGCGGAGAGATCAGCCCCAGCATTTT. Protein product: CASSLEAGGGRRDQPQHF.

The count of this clone is one. The J gene is TRBJ2-7, the V gene TRBV3-1 (or the pseudogene TRBV3-2), with 7 bases lining up with TRBD1. V gave up 4 bases and J gave up 2 bases; unmatched junction bases: 5. Per germline, CDR1 LGHDT and CDR2 YNNKEL (reference sequence). The CDR3 is made up of 14 amino acids. The CDR3 nucleotides are TGTGCCAGCAGCCGCCTAGGGACAGCCTACGAGCAGTACTTC. Residues: CASSRLGTAYEQYF.

The gene calls are TRBV4-3 and TRBJ2-1; 8 nucleotides align to TRBD2. CDR1 is LGHNA and CDR2 is YSLEER in the germline V gene. The V and J ends lost 4 bases and 4 bases, in that order; junction bases with no gene match: 9. The CDR3 is 16 residues long. The CDR3 bases are TGCGCCAGCAGCCTGGTAGCGGGGATTTTATACAATGAGCAGTTCTTC. Protein: CASSLVAGILYNEQFF.

The chain recombines TRBV9 with TRBJ2-1, with 8 bases aligning to TRBD2. The CDR3 spans 16 residues. With V trimmed by 6 bases and J by 3 bases, 11 bases remained unmatched. Looked up from germline, CDR1 is SGDLS and CDR2 is YYNGEE. CDR3 residues: CASNPGPGGSYNEQFF. The CDR3 DNA reads TGTGCCAGCAACCCCGGACCGGGGGGGAGCTACAATGAGCAGTTCTTC.

This chain joins TRBV24-1 and TRBJ2-7, with 8 nucleotides matching TRBD1. The trim removed 3 bases at V and 3 bases at J, leaving 6 bases unmatched. Germline V gene lookup returns CDR1 KGHDR and CDR2 SFDVKD. CDR3 length: 15 amino acids. CDR3 sequence reads: CATSDATGDGYEQYF. The DNA of the CDR3 is TGTGCCACCAGTGATGCGACAGGGGACGGCTACGAGCAGTACTTC.

The chain employs TRBV4-1 and TRBJ2-5; D uncertain. The CDR3 is 14 amino acids. The germline V gene encodes CDR1 MGHRA and CDR2 YSYEKL. The V gene lost 3 bases and the J gene lost 3 bases, with 11 bases spanning the gap. The CDR3: CASSHGPKKETQYF. CDR3 bases: TGCGCCAGCAGCCACGGTCCGAAGAAAGAGACCCAGTACTTC.

The rearrangement uses TRBV27 and TRBJ2-5; TRBD1 is a possible D gene (5 bases). Germline-derived CDR1 and CDR2 are MNHEY and SMNVEV (reference sequence). The length of the CDR3 is 12 residues. V lost 5 bases to trimming and J lost 5 bases, with 9 bases between them. The CDR3 region is CASSGTGETQYF. CDR3 DNA sequence: TGTGCCAGCAGTGGCACAGGTGAGACCCAGTACTTC.

J is TRBJ1-2 and V is TRBV28; 9 bases fit TRBD1. From germline, CDR1 is MDHEN and CDR2 SYDVKM. This CDR3 is built from 15 residues. Trimming cost V 8 bases and J 4 bases; bases outside gene matches: 11. The CDR3 protein is CASRTTGTGLYGYTF. CDR3 nucleotide sequence: TGTGCCAGCCGGACCACTGGGACAGGGCTCTATGGCTACACCTTC.

The chain links TRBV27 to TRBJ2-1; the match to TRBD1 covers 9 bases. Germline V gene sequence: CDR1 MNHEY, CDR2 SMNVEV (reference sequence). The CDR3 is made up of 14 amino acids. With 11 bases clipped from V and 8 bases from J, the junction kept 13 bases outside the gene matches. The CDR3 nucleotides read TGTGCCGCGTCCCGGACAGGGGCGCGGGATGAGCAGTTCTTC. This codes for CAASRTGARDEQFF.

The chain has TRBV3-1 (or the pseudogene TRBV3-2) and TRBJ1-6, with 9 nucleotides matching TRBD1. The V and J ends lost 1 base and 10 bases, in that order; junction bases with no gene match: 11. The CDR3 runs 17 residues. The germline CDR1 and CDR2 sequences are LGHDT and YNNKEL (reference sequence). CDR3 DNA: TGTGCCAGCAGCCAAGGGCTTGCGGACAGGGGTAAATCACCCCTCCACTTT. Residues: CASSQGLADRGKSPLHF.

The chain joins TRBV6-2 or TRBV6-3 to TRBJ1-1, with 10 bases matching TRBD1. The CDR3 covers 13 residues. V lost 2 bases and J lost 12; bases outside the gene matches: 6. The germline V gene has CDR1 MNHEY and CDR2 SVGEGT. CDR3 coding DNA: TGTGCCAGCAGTTACCCCGGGACAGGGGTTACTTTCTTT. Its translation is CASSYPGTGVTFF.

This clone appeared once. The chain employs TRBV7-6 and TRBJ2-4, with 7 bases lining up with TRBD2. The length of the CDR3 is 15 residues. The germline CDR1 and CDR2 sequences are SGHVS and FNYEAQ. V lost 1 base to trimming and J lost 6 bases; unmatched junction nucleotides: 6. CDR3 coding DNA: TGTGCCAGCAGCTTAGTCGGCGGGGGAGGAAACATTCAGTACTTC. It is translated as CASSLVGGGGNIQYF.

This chain uses TRBV12-3 or TRBV12-4 with TRBJ2-1; D is undetermined. Deletions cut 3 bases from V and 9 bases from J, with 12 bases between. The CDR3 has 13 residues. CDR3 residues: CASSFNERGEQFF. The CDR3 coding sequence is TGTGCCAGCAGTTTTAACGAGCGAGGTGAGCAGTTCTTC.

This clone was seen just once. The genes are TRBV4-2 and TRBJ2-2; 7 bases align to TRBD2. V dropped 2 bases and J dropped 6; count of bases not matched to a gene: 6. Looked up from germline, CDR1 is LGHNA and CDR2 is YNFKEQ. The CDR3 has 15 residues. CDR3 nucleotide sequence: TGTGCCAGCAGCCAAAAGACTAGCCTCCCCGGGGAGCTGTTTTTT. Residues: CASSQKTSLPGELFF.

This clone appeared a few times. The chain has TRBV19 and TRBJ1-6; D remains unclear. This CDR3 is built from 15 residues. V lost 5 bases and J lost 0, with 8 bases in between. Germline assignment: CDR1 LNHDA and CDR2 SQIVND (reference sequence). Here the CDR3 reads CASSPMSSYNSPLHF. The CDR3 DNA is TGTGCCAGTAGTCCAATGAGCTCCTATAATTCACCCCTCCACTTT.

CDR3 DNA sequence: TGTGCCAGCAGCTTAGAGGTAGCGGGCACCGGGGAGCTGTTTTTT. This translates into CASSLEVAGTGELFF. V usage is TRBV11-2 and J usage is TRBJ2-2, with 7 bases fitting TRBD2. The CDR3 totals 15 residues. CDR1 is SGHAT, CDR2 FQNNGV, per germline. V dropped 0 bases and J dropped 4; count of bases not matched to a gene: 2.

This chain uses TRBV1 with TRBJ1-5; the table gives TRBD1 as D, unverified against the DNA. TRBV1 is a recognized pseudogene. This CDR3 spans 15 amino acids. The CDR3 DNA reads TGCACCAGCAGTCGGGACAGGGGGCGAAGTCAGCCCCAGCATTTT. Its translation is CTSSRDRGRSQPQHF.

J is TRBJ2-5 and V is TRBV6-5; 9 bases line up with TRBD2. CDR1 is MNHEY and CDR2 is SVGAGI in the germline V gene. This CDR3 contains 14 residues. With 5 bases clipped from V and 3 bases from J, the junction kept 4 bases outside the gene matches. CDR3 amino acids: CASSRGGGKETQYF. The DNA of the CDR3 is TGTGCCAGCAGTCGCGGGGGGGGGAAAGAGACCCAGTACTTC.

The sample holds a few counts of this clone. An end of the junction does not agree with germline; a read error may underlie this. This rearrangement joins TRBV28 to TRBJ1-2; TRBD1 aligns across 8 bases. The CDR3 extends over 10 amino acids. Germline values: CDR1 MDHEN, CDR2 SYDVKM. The CDR3 DNA is TGTGCCAGCAGCGGACAGGGATTCGCCTTC. Translation gives CASSGQGFAF.